This T cell receptor (beta chain) derives from a study of cytomegalovirus exposure and HLA in healthy donors. Study-wide results and caveats: According to the study, roughly 160 TCR beta chains were cytomegalovirus-associated. Association of a missense DCLRE1C variant with TCR beta V- and J-gene trimming was reported in a later analysis. Some V segments, TRBV6-2 and TRBV6-3 among them, were indistinguishable and were therefore excluded.

Turning to this clone: Its antigen is as yet unknown.

The V gene end was trimmed by 0 bases and the J gene end by 7 bases; junction bases not matched to a gene: 8. This CDR3 is built from 15 residues. CDR1 and CDR2 (germline): LGHNA, YSLEER. Primers included in the PCR were 60 Vbeta and 13 Jbeta primers. The table came from immunoSEQ multiplex PCR; TCRdb's copy has only in-frame clones and leaves some out. Of 200,000 to 250,000 clones in the sample, about 80% were seen once. The receptor was isolated from a woman aged 40 to 55 in good health and CMV-seropositive. The genes are TRBV4-3 and TRBJ1-1; 7 nucleotides agree with TRBD1. The sequenced sample was PBMCs. This CDR3 reads CASSQDRRTGDEAFF. CDR3 in DNA: TGCGCCAGCAGCCAAGATCGACGGACAGGTGATGAAGCTTTCTTT.